Shown below are 5 T cell receptor beta chains from a single sample sequenced in a study of vaccination and CD4 T cells after COVID-19. Treatment noted: approximately 10-day PBMC culture with coronavirus spike peptide pools or control peptides (ViraFEST assay). With the Oncomine TCR Beta short-read assay, DNA from cultured CD4+ T cells was sequenced. TCRdb reprocessed the PCR reads with MiXCR, giving one entry per CDR3 protein. Altogether roughly 15,000 distinct CDR3 sequences are present, approximately 53% being singletons, with the ten largest covering roughly 29%. These receptors lack a known antigen. This sample comprised cultured CD4+ T cells from blood, obtained after SARS-CoV-2 vaccination. These receptors all come from a human donor with COVID-19.

This clonotype was found a few times. The V and J genes are TRBV30 and TRBJ2-6; no clear D gene. Germline CDR1 reads GTSNPN; CDR2 reads SVGIG (reference sequence). Between the trimmed V and J ends, which lost 2 bases and 1 base, there was a span of 6 bases. The CDR3 sequence is 14 residues long. The CDR3 DNA follows: TGTGCCTGGAGTTTTAGGTCTGGGGCCAACGTCCTGACTTTC. Translation gives CAWSFRSGANVLTF.

The rearrangement joins TRBV11-3 to TRBJ1-3; D gene ambiguous. Trimming removed 0 bases at V and 8 bases at J, with 5 bases between. Germline loops: CDR1 SGHNT, CDR2 YENEEA. The CDR3 is made up of 12 amino acids. CDR3 amino acids: CASSLDGDTIYF. The CDR3, as DNA: TGTGCCAGCAGCTTAGATGGCGACACCATATATTTT.

Comment on this clonotype: The junction shows a germline mismatch at one end, possibly a read error. V is TRBV3-1 and J is TRBJ1-5; tentatively, D is TRBD1 (5 bases). Germline lookup yields CDR1 LGHDT and CDR2 YNNKEL (reference sequence). The CDR3 extends over 14 amino acids. CDR3 protein: CASSPGALNQPQHF. CDR3 nucleotides: TGTGCCAGCAGCCCCGGGGCCCTCAATCAACCCCAGCATTTT.

CDR3: CASSPWTGGRGELFF. The CDR3 region has the DNA TGTGCCAGCAGTCCCTGGACAGGGGGCAGGGGGGAGCTGTTTTTT. V and J are TRBV28 and TRBJ2-2; the match to TRBD1 covers 11 bases. CDR1 and CDR2 (germline): MDHEN, SYDVKM. The CDR3 spans 15 residues. V trimming: 5 bases; J trimming: 8 bases; junction bases outside the gene matches: 7.

The gene calls are TRBV12-3 or TRBV12-4 and TRBJ2-2; D might be TRBD2 (6 bases). The CDR3 consists of 14 residues. Trimming removed 4 bases from V and 5 bases from J, with 11 bases in between. In DNA, the CDR3 is TGTGCCAGCAGTTGGGGGGTCGTGACCGGGGAGCTGTTTTTT. Translated: CASSWGVVTGELFF.